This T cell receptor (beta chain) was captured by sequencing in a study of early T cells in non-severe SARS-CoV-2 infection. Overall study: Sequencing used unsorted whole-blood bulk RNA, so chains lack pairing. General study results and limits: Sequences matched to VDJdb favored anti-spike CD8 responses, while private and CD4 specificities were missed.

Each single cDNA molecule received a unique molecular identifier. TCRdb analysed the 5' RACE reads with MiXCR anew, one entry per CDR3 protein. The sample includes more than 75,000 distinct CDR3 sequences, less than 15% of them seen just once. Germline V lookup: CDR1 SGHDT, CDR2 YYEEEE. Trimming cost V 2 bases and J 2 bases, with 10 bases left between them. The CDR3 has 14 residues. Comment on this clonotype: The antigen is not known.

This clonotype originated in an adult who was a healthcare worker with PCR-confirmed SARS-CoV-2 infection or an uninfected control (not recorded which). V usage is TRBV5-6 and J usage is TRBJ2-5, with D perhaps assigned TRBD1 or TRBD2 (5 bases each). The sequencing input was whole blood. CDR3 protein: CASSLMGVQETQYF. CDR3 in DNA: TGTGCCAGCAGCTTAATGGGGGTTCAAGAGACCCAGTACTTC.